A selection of T cell receptor beta chains follows, all from one sample in a study of control samples from healthy donors and cancer patients. Some clones are missing from TCRdb's copy, which holds only in-frame ones; the method was immunoSEQ multiplex PCR. This sample carries under 100,000 clones, around nine tenths of them seen once, and the ten largest clones take roughly a tenth. The source material was PBMCs. These receptors were collected from a woman between 45 and 65 years old with colorectal cancer. Both conserved end residues are part of each CDR3. The order of the fields is D gene, J gene, clone size, CDR3 length, V gene, CDR3 DNA, CDR3 protein. D genes are given only for firm matches. Size tells how often a clone was seen (once, few, many) or the class of an expanded clone, and some rows leave it out.

TRBD1,TRBJ2-3,-,15,TRBV5-1,TGCGCCAGCAGCACGAGGACAGGGGGGACAGATACGCAGTATTTT,CASSTRTGGTDTQYF
-,TRBJ2-3,-,15,TRBV3-1/TRBV3-2,TGTGCCAGCAGGCCAAGCGTAGCTGGAACAGATACGCAGTATTTT,CASRPSVAGTDTQYF
-,TRBJ2-2,-,16,TRBV30,TGTGCATGCAACGTCGGGGCGCTCCGAGGGACCGGGGAGCTGTTTTTT,CACNVGALRGTGELFF
TRBD1,TRBJ1-1,-,14,TRBV5-4,TGTGCCAGCAGTAAGGAACAGGGGGCCGCTGAAGCTTTCTTT,CASSKEQGAAEAFF
-,TRBJ2-5,-,14,TRBV7-2,TGTGCCAGCAGCTTAGGTTCTTACCAAGAGACCCAGTACTTC,CASSLGSYQETQYF
-,TRBJ2-3,-,12,TRBV7-9,TGTGCCAGCAGCCACGGGGCGGATACGCAGTATTTT,CASSHGADTQYF
TRBD1,TRBJ1-6,-,15,TRBV7-9,TGTGCCAGCAGCTTAGATGGGACAGGGGTTTCACCCCTCCACTTT,CASSLDGTGVSPLHF
-,TRBJ2-6,-,17,TRBV6-2/TRBV6-3,TGTGCCAGCAGTTACCACAGGGATGCCTCTGGGGCCAACGTCCTGACTTTC,CASSYHRDASGANVLTF
-,TRBJ1-1,-,15,TRBV19,TGTGCCAGTAGTAAGGCGGGGGCGGATTACAGGGAAGCTTTCTTT,CASSKAGADYREAFF
-,TRBJ1-4,-,14,TRBV3-1/TRBV3-2,TGTGCCAGCAGCCTAGATGGGGTGACCGAAAAACTGTTTTTT,CASSLDGVTEKLFF
-,TRBJ2-5,-,14,TRBV19,TGTGCCAGTAGTATTGTAGTTTTCCAAGAGACCCAGTACTTC,CASSIVVFQETQYF
-,TRBJ2-5,-,12,TRBV24-1,TGTGCCACCAGTGATCCTCAAGAGACCCAGTACTTC,CATSDPQETQYF
-,TRBJ1-2,-,13,TRBV28,TGTGCCAGCAGTTGGTCAGACAACTATGGCTACACCTTC,CASSWSDNYGYTF
-,TRBJ1-1,-,14,TRBV6-1,TGTGCCAGCAGTGAACTGGGCAGGAACACTGAAGCTTTCTTT,CASSELGRNTEAFF
-,TRBJ1-2,-,15,TRBV6-1,TGTGCCAGCAGTGAAGGACCCCCCCCTAACTATGGCTACACCTTC,CASSEGPPPNYGYTF
-,TRBJ2-3,-,14,TRBV6-5,TGTGCCAGCAGTTCTGGGAGGTCCGCAGATACGCAGTATTTT,CASSSGRSADTQYF
-,TRBJ1-1,-,13,TRBV12-3/TRBV12-4,TGTGTCAGCAGTTTAAGGGAGAACACTGAAGCTTTCTTT,CVSSLRENTEAFF
TRBD1,TRBJ1-2,-,16,TRBV5-1,TGCGCCAGCAGCAAGGGACAGGGTGAGGATAACTATGGCTACACCTTC,CASSKGQGEDNYGYTF
-,TRBJ2-5,-,11,TRBV20-1,TGCAGTGCTATTCCTAGGGCTACCCAGTACTTC,CSAIPRATQYF
-,TRBJ1-2,-,12,TRBV5-6,TGTGCCAGCAGCTTGTACAGCTATGGCTACACCTTC,CASSLYSYGYTF
-,TRBJ1-4,-,13,TRBV30,TGTGCCTGCCCGGGAGTGTCTAATGAAAAACTGTTTTTT,CACPGVSNEKLFF
-,TRBJ1-6,few,12,TRBV19,TGTGCCAGCCGGGACGGGGGGTCACCCCTCCACTTT,CASRDGGSPLHF
TRBD1,TRBJ1-1,once,13,TRBV5-1,TGCGCCAGCAGCATCGACAGGGAGGATGAAGCTTTCTTT,CASSIDREDEAFF
TRBD2,TRBJ2-3,-,15,TRBV12-5,TGTGCTAGTGCCACTAGCGGGGGTCCTGGGGATACGCAGTATTTT,CASATSGGPGDTQYF
-,TRBJ1-1,-,14,TRBV5-1,TGCGCCAGCAGCTTGGAAGGGTTGGGAACTGAAGCTTTCTTT,CASSLEGLGTEAFF
-,TRBJ1-2,-,15,TRBV3-1/TRBV3-2,TGTGCCAGCAGCCTCAGACATAAACCCTCCTATGGCTACACCTTC,CASSLRHKPSYGYTF
TRBD2,TRBJ2-5,-,16,TRBV5-1,TGCGCCAGCAGCGGGGGGACTAGCGATCCCCGAGAGACCCAGTACTTC,CASSGGTSDPRETQYF
TRBD2,TRBJ2-3,-,15,TRBV15,TGTGCCACCAGTGACGGGGGGGTGCGCACAGATACGCAGTATTTT,CATSDGGVRTDTQYF
TRBD2,TRBJ2-3,-,15,TRBV10-3,TGTGCCATCAAAAAAGCGGGGGCCCTCCCGGATACGCAGTATTTT,CAIKKAGALPDTQYF
-,TRBJ2-4,once,11,TRBV12-3/TRBV12-4,TGTGCCAGCAGTTTGGGCGACATTCAGTACTTC,CASSLGDIQYF
TRBD2,TRBJ2-3,-,14,TRBV29-1,TGCAGCGTTAAAGCGGGGGGCCTCACAGATACGCAGTATTTT,CSVKAGGLTDTQYF
-,TRBJ1-3,-,16,TRBV3-1/TRBV3-2,TGTGCCAGCAGCCAAGAGAGGGCAGGACCTGGAAACACCATATATTTT,CASSQERAGPGNTIYF
TRBD1,TRBJ1-1,-,15,TRBV7-2,TGTGCCAGCAGCCCCCCGACAGGGATGAACACTGAAGCTTTCTTT,CASSPPTGMNTEAFF
-,TRBJ2-5,-,15,TRBV19,TGTGCCAGTAGTATTCGGACCCCACGGGGGGAGACCCAGTACTTC,CASSIRTPRGETQYF
-,TRBJ2-5,-,15,TRBV3-1/TRBV3-2,TGTGCCAGCAGCCAAGCCGGGACATTCCAAGAGACCCAGTACTTC,CASSQAGTFQETQYF
-,TRBJ2-6,-,15,TRBV7-2,TGTGCCAGCAGCTTAAGGCAGGGCGGGGCCAACGTCCTGACTTTC,CASSLRQGGANVLTF
-,TRBJ2-3,once,15,TRBV7-2,TGTGCCAGCAGCTCCGGGGCAGGCTACACAGATACGCAGTATTTT,CASSSGAGYTDTQYF
-,TRBJ1-1,-,16,TRBV14,TGTGCCAGCAGCCCTCGATTTCGGAAGGGGGACACTGAAGCTTTCTTT,CASSPRFRKGDTEAFF
-,TRBJ2-6,-,13,TRBV7-2,TGTGCCAGCAGTAATGCTGGGGCCAACGTCCTGACTTTC,CASSNAGANVLTF
-,TRBJ2-3,-,16,TRBV25-1,TGTGCCAGCAGTGAATTCATCGAGGGGGAAGCAGATACGCAGTATTTT,CASSEFIEGEADTQYF
TRBD1,TRBJ1-2,-,12,TRBV7-8,TGTGCCAGCAGCTTAAGACAGGGCGGCTACACCTTC,CASSLRQGGYTF